The T cell receptor (beta chain) under discussion was sequenced for a study of resident and recirculating memory T cells in vitiligo. CDR1 is SGHVS and CDR2 is FQNEAQ in the germline V gene. CDR3 length: 13 amino acids. Trimming left V 3 bases short and J 8 bases short, with 10 bases between. Points on this clone: Its matching antigen is unknown.

Here immunoSEQ multiplex PCR was the method, and the copy in TCRdb shows in-frame clones only, minus some. This sample has 40,000 to 50,000 clones, with over 90% found just once. Study-wide points: No unique dominant TCR clone was found in vitiligo lesions.

The V call is TRBV7-8, the J call TRBJ1-4; D remains unclear. The sequence came from a male donor with vitiligo. The sample comprised blood. The CDR3 reads CASSFSLAEKLFF. The CDR3 DNA reads TGTGCCAGCAGCTTTAGCCTGGCCGAAAAACTGTTTTTT. Filled out from reference TRBV7-8 and TRBJ1-4, the complete variable domain reads GAGVSQSPRYKVAKRGQDVALRCDPISGHVSLFWYQQALGQGPEFLTYFQNEAQLDKSGLPSDRFFAERPEGSVSTLKIQRTQQEDSAVYLCASSFSLAEKLFFGSGTQLSVL.